The source of this T cell receptor (beta chain) is a study of cytomegalovirus exposure and HLA in healthy donors. Study-wide points: A list of 150 to 200 TCR beta chains associated with cytomegalovirus was given.

Concerning this clone itself: Its antigen is undetermined.

A multiplex PCR was run with 60 Vbeta primers and 13 Jbeta primers. The table came from immunoSEQ multiplex PCR; TCRdb's copy has only in-frame clones and leaves some out. The table includes around 130,000 clones, over 70% detected once. With 4 bases removed from V and 3 bases from J, the gap between germline ends came to 19 bases. CDR1 is SGHTS, CDR2 YDEGEE, per germline. This CDR3 has 17 residues. Sequenced input: PBMCs. The rearrangement links TRBV5-8 to TRBJ2-2; possibly TRBD2 for D (7 bases). The sequence was collected from a young woman in good health and CMV-seronegative. In DNA form, the CDR3 reads TGTGCCAGCAGCCCCTTGGGGGGGGGCGCAGACACCGGGGAGCTGTTTTTT. Its translation is CASSPLGGGADTGELFF. Based on the CDR3 plus reference TRBV5-8 and TRBJ2-2, the full variable domain is EAGVTQSPTHLIKTRGQQATLRCSPISGHTSVYWYQQALGLGLQFLLWYDEGEERNRGNFPPRFSGRQFPNYSSELNVNALELEDSALYLCASSPLGGGADTGELFFGEGSRLTVL.